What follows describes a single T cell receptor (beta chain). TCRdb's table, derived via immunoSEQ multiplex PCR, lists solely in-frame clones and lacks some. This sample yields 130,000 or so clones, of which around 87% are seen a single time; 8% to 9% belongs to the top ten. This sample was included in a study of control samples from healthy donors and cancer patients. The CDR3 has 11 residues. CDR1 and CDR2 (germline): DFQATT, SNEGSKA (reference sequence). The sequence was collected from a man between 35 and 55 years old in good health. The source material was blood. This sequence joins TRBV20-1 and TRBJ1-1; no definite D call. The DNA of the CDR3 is TGCAGCCAGGCTTCGGGGACTGAAGCTTTCTTT. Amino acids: CSQASGTEAFF.